A single sample is the source of the 2 T cell receptor beta chains below, sequenced in a study of Graves' ophthalmopathy and Graves' hyperthyroidism (dated by TCRdb to 2016 to 2018). TCRdb records Illumina HiSeq 2000 as the sequencer. For repertoire sequencing, TCR beta CDR3 regions were amplified from RNA transcripts. The first round was an RT-PCR using HTBI primers with the Qiagen OneStep RT-PCR kit, and this first round was followed by a second-round multiplex PCR, then size selection and purification. The public reads were quality trimmed at Q25 with fastp and then assembled into clones with MiXCR by TCRdb, keeping productive beta chains. Every CDR3 protein is listed once, alongside the most common genes and DNA of its rows. Recorded for this sample are approximately 540,000 distinct CDR3 sequences; about 40% of them occurred a single time. The biggest ten clones account for 3.5% to 4.5% of the sample.

The sample was peripheral blood or thyroid tissue (not recorded which). The source is an adult man with Graves' hyperthyroidism.

V usage is TRBV2 and J usage is TRBJ1-2; D unresolved. V was shortened by 3 bases and J by 3 bases, with 11 bases between the two germline ends. The CDR3 is 14 residues long. Germline V lookup: CDR1 SNHLY, CDR2 FYNNEI. The CDR3 DNA is TGTGCCAGCAGTGAGGCCCAAAATCACTATGGCTACACCTTC. As protein: CASSEAQNHYGYTF.

In this sample, this clonotype turned up many times. The CDR3 sequence is CSAIGETRGETQYF. As DNA, the CDR3 is TGCAGTGCTATTGGGGAGACCAGGGGGGAGACCCAGTACTTC. The chain employs TRBV20-1 and TRBJ2-5; 7 bases fit TRBD1. Germline V gene sequence: CDR1 DFQATT, CDR2 SNEGSKA (reference sequence). V shed 4 bases, J shed 5 bases, and the junction held 10 bases outside the gene matches. The CDR3 has 14 residues.